The clone carrying this T cell receptor beta chain was seen only a few times. Its cognate antigen is unknown. There were only healthy Caucasians among the donors. These data are taken from a study of identical twins. Regarding the study as a whole: Among beta out-of-frame sequences, excess sharing between twins appeared weaker. A cross-sectional statistical analysis, not follow-up of the same donors, supported the conclusions.

The CDR3 is 15 residues long. The germline gives CDR1 SGHNT, CDR2 YENEEA. V was pared by 5 bases and J by 4 bases, with 9 bases of the junction left unmatched. After template switching added a universal primer site, the resulting cDNA carried unique molecular identifiers. TCRdb itself ran the 5' RACE reads through MiXCR, one entry per CDR3 protein. The repertoire consists of 17,000 or so distinct CDR3 sequences, with approximately 71% occurring once and the leading ten covering less than 6.5%. The sequence derives from a young woman in good health. This table probably holds off-target reads from a library built for another chain. The V and J genes are TRBV11-3 and TRBJ2-7, with TRBD2 matching over 9 bases. Sequenced sample: memory (CD45RO+) T cells sorted from blood. The CDR3 sequence is CASSPLGLAEYEQYF. CDR3 in DNA: TGTGCCAGCAGCCCCCTGGGACTAGCTGAGTACGAGCAGTACTTC.